The present T cell receptor (beta chain) was sequenced within a study of metastatic and nonmetastatic thyroid tumors. The study's findings and limits: For both blood and tumor, malignant thyroid tumors reportedly showed significantly higher TCR beta diversity than benign nodules did.

Worth noting for this clone: No antigen is known for it.

Trimming removed 6 bases from V and 4 bases from J; junction bases left unmatched: 1. From germline, CDR1 is KGHDR and CDR2 SFDVKD. This CDR3 comprises 12 residues. None of the patients had undergone any treatment ahead of thyroid surgery. In the authors' workflow: Clinicopathological groups of papillary thyroid cancer showed CDR3 differences that were used to build a distant-metastasis classifier. TCRdb redid the clone calls on the PCR reads using MiXCR. TCRdb, not the original authors, processed these V and J calls. Found here are some 7,800 clones, roughly 31% of them singletons; the top ten hold around 21%.

The sample taken for sequencing was tumor tissue. The sequence was collected from a female donor with papillary thyroid cancer or a benign thyroid nodule (not recorded which). Some clones in this sample may be carry-over from other donors' samples. V and J are TRBV24-1 and TRBJ2-7; 8 nucleotides match TRBD2. CDR3 in DNA: TGTGCCACCAGTAGCGGGAGTTACGAGCAGTACTTC. This sequence encodes CATSSGSYEQYF.